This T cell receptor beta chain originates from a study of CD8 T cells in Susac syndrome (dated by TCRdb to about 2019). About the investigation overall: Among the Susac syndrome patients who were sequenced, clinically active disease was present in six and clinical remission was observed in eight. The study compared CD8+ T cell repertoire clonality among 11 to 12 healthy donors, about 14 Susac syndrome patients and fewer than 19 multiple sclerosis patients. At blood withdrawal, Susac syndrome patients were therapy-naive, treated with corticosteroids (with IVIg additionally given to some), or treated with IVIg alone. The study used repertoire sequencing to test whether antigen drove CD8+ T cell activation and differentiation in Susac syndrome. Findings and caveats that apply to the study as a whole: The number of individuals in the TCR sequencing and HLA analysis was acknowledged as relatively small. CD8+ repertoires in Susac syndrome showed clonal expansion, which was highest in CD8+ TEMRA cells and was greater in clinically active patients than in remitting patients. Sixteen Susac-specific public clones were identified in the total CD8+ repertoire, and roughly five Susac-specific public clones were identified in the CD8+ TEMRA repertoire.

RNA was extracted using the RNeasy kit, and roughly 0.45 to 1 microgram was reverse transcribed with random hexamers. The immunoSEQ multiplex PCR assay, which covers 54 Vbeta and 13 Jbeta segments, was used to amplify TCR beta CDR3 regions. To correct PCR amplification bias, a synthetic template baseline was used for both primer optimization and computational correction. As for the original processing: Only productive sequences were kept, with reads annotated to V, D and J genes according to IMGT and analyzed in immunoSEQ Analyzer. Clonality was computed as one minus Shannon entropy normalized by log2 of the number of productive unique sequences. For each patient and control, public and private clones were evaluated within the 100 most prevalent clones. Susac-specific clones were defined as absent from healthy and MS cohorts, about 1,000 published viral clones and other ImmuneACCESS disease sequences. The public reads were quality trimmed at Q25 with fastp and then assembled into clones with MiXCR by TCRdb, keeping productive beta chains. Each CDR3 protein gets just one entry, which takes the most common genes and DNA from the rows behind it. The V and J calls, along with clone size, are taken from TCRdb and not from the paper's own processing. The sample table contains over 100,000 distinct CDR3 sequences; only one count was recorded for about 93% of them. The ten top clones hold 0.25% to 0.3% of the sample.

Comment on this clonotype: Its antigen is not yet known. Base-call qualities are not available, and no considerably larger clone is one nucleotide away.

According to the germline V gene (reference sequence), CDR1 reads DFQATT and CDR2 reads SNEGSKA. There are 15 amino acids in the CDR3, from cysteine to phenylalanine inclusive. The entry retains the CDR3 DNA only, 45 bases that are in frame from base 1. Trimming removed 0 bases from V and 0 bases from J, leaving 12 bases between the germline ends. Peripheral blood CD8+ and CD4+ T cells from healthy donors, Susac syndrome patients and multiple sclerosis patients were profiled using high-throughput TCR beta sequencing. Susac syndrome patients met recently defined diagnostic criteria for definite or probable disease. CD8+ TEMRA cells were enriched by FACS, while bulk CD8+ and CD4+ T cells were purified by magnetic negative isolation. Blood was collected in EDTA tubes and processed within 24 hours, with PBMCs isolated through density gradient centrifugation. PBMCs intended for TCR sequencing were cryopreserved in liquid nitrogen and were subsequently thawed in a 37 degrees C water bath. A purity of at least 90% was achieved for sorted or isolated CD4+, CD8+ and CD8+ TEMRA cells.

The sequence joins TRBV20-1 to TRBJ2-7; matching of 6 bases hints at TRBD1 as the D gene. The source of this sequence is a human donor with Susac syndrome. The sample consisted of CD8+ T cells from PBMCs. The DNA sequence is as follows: TGCAGTGCTAGAGATCCCGGGACATTCTCCTACGAGCAGTACTTC. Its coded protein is CSARDPGTFSYEQYF.